Listed here is a single T cell receptor (beta chain). The authors' processing: It was from reference gene primer amplification that nucleated cell counts were estimated. TCRdb's table, derived via immunoSEQ multiplex PCR, lists solely in-frame clones and lacks some. V, J and clone size are those of that table, while D and trimming were read from the DNA. The sample holds tens of thousands of clones, 80% to 85% seen once. This entry is derived from a study of blood T cell repertoires in COVID-19. At the level of the study: Both acute and convalescent COVID-19 samples were obtained from the United States, Italy and Spain.

Trimming removed 5 bases from V and 1 base from J, with 17 bases in between. This CDR3 is 15 amino acids long. In germline, CDR1 is GTSNPN, CDR2 SVGIG (reference sequence). The chain combines TRBV30 with TRBJ1-1; maybe TRBD1 (6 bases). Input material: peripheral blood. This receptor was obtained from a human donor in a cohort sampled during active COVID-19. Here the CDR3 reads CAWLPPGQRNTEAFF. The CDR3 DNA follows: TGTGCCTGGTTACCACCCGGACAGCGGAACACTGAAGCTTTCTTT.